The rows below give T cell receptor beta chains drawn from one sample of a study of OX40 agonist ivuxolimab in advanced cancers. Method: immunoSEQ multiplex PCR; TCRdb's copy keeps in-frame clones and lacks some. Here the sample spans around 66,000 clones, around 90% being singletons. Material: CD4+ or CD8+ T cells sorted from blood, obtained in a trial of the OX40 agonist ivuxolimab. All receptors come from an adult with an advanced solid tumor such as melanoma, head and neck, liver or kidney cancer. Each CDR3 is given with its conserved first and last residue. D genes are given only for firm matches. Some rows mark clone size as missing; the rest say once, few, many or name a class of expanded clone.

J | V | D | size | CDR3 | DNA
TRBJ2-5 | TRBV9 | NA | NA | CASSVSSQETQYF | TGTGCCAGCAGCGTCAGCAGCCAAGAGACCCAGTACTTC
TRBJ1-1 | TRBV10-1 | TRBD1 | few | CASRTGTGANTEAFF | TGCGCCAGCAGAACCGGGACAGGGGCGAACACTGAAGCTTTCTTT
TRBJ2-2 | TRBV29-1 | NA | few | CSGRNTGELFF | TGCAGCGGCAGGAACACCGGGGAGCTGTTTTTT
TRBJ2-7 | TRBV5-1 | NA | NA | CASRQDLRDYEQYF | TGCGCCAGCAGACAGGATTTGCGGGATTACGAGCAGTACTTC
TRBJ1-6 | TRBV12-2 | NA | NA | CASRLVPGSGSPLHF | TGTGCAAGTCGCTTAGTCCCAGGGTCCGGGTCACCCCTCCACTTT
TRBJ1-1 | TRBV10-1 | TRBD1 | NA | CASSGGQGNTEAFF | TGCGCCAGCAGCGGGGGACAGGGAAACACTGAAGCTTTCTTT
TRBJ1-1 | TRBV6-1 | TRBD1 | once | CASLGDRGQFTEAFF | TGTGCCAGCCTCGGGGACAGGGGGCAGTTCACTGAAGCTTTCTTT
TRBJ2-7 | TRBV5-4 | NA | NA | CASSRTASYEQYF | TGTGCCAGCAGTCGTACAGCATCCTACGAGCAGTACTTC
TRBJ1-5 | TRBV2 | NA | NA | CASTRAVNQPQHF | TGTGCCAGCACCCGGGCGGTCAATCAGCCCCAGCATTTT
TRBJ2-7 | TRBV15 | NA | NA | CATSIRRRGSSYEQYF | TGTGCCACCAGCATTCGGAGGAGGGGGAGCTCCTACGAGCAGTACTTC
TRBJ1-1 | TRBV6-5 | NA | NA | CASTPGGAEAFF | TGTGCCAGCACCCCAGGAGGGGCTGAAGCTTTCTTT
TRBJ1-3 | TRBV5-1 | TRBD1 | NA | CASSLRTGRSSGNTIYF | TGCGCCAGCAGCCTCCGGACAGGCCGTTCCTCTGGAAACACCATATATTTT
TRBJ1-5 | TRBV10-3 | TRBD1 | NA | CAIRGDRTNQPQHF | TGTGCCATCAGAGGGGACAGAACCAATCAGCCCCAGCATTTT
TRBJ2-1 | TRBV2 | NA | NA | CASSVSGLSPYNEQFF | TGTGCCAGCAGTGTTTCCGGACTATCCCCCTACAATGAGCAGTTCTTC
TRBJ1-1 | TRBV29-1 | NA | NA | CSVALLNTEAFF | TGCAGCGTTGCCCTGTTGAACACTGAAGCTTTCTTT
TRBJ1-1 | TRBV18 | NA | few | CASSPPSRENTEAFF | TGTGCCAGCTCACCACCTTCTCGGGAGAACACTGAAGCTTTCTTT
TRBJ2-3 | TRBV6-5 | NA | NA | CASSYSIIDAQYF | TGTGCCAGCAGTTACTCGATTATCGATGCGCAGTATTTT
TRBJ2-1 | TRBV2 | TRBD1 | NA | CASRPRTGNNEQFF | TGTGCCAGCAGACCCCGGACAGGGAACAATGAGCAGTTCTTC
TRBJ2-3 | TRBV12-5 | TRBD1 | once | CASGLGTGGRTDTQYF | TGTGCTAGTGGTTTGGGGACAGGGGGCCGCACAGATACGCAGTATTTT
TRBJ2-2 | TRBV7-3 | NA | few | CASSPSGGPGTGELFF | TGTGCCAGCAGCCCTTCAGGAGGGCCGGGCACCGGGGAGCTGTTTTTT
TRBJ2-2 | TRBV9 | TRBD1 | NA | CASSVVGSGGTGELFF | TGTGCCAGCAGCGTAGTGGGGTCAGGGGGCACCGGGGAGCTGTTTTTT
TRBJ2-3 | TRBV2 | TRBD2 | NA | CASSRLAFSNTDTQYF | TGTGCCAGCAGTCGACTAGCTTTTTCCAACACAGATACGCAGTATTTT
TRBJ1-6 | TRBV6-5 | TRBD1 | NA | CASRGTGYNSPLHF | TGTGCCAGCAGGGGGACAGGTTATAATTCACCCCTCCACTTT
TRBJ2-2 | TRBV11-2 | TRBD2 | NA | CASSLVLTSGRGELFF | TGTGCCAGCAGCTTAGTTTTGACTAGCGGGAGGGGGGAGCTGTTTTTT
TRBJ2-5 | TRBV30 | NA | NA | CAWSLQVQETQYF | TGTGCCTGGAGCCTACAAGTTCAAGAGACCCAGTACTTC
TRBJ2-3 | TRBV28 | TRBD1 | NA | CASSPSDRVPDTQYF | TGTGCCAGCAGTCCCAGCGACAGGGTGCCAGATACGCAGTATTTT
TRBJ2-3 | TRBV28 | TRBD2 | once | CASSSSGGYRTDTQYF | TGTGCCAGCAGTTCTAGCGGGGGGTACAGGACAGATACGCAGTATTTT
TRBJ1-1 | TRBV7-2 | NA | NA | CASSLDLANTEAFF | TGTGCCAGCAGCTTAGATCTGGCCAACACTGAAGCTTTCTTT
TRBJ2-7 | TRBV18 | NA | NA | CASSHTRTAIVSYEQYF | TGTGCCAGCTCCCACACTAGGACAGCGATCGTGTCCTACGAGCAGTACTTC
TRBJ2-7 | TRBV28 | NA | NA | CASSLPPGLLLAYEQYF | TGTGCCAGCAGCCTGCCCCCGGGACTTCTTTTAGCCTACGAGCAGTACTTC
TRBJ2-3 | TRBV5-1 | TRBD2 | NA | CASSRLWASGDNTDTQYF | TGCGCCAGCAGCCGTCTGTGGGCTAGCGGGGATAACACAGATACGCAGTATTTT
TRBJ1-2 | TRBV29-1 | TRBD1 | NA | CSARDRGDPNYGYTF | TGCAGCGCCCGGGACAGGGGAGATCCGAACTATGGCTACACCTTC
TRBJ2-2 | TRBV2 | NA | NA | CASSVSRVDSGELFF | TGTGCCAGCAGTGTATCCAGGGTCGATTCCGGGGAGCTGTTTTTT
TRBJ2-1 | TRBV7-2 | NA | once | CASSRLVNEQFF | TGTGCCAGCAGCCGACTAGTCAATGAGCAGTTCTTC
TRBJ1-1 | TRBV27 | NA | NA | CASGLMNTEAFF | TGTGCCTCAGGCCTAATGAACACTGAAGCTTTCTTT
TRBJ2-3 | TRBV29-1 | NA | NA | CSVDAGTDTQYF | TGCAGCGTTGATGCTGGCACAGATACGCAGTATTTT
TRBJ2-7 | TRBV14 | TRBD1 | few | CASSQPGQGPLLWYF | TGTGCCAGCAGCCAGCCGGGACAGGGGCCTCTTCTGTGGTACTTC
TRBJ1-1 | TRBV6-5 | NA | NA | CASSLPQNTEAFF | TGTGCCAGCAGTCTCCCCCAGAACACTGAAGCTTTCTTT
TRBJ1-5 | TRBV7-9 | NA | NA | CASSLANGRQPQHF | TGTGCCAGCAGCTTAGCAAACGGGCGTCAGCCCCAGCATTTT
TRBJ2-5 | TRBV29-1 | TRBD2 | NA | CSVLSTSGKATQYF | TGCAGCGTGCTAAGCACTAGCGGGAAGGCGACCCAGTACTTC
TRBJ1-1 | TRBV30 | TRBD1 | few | CAWRVQGVLPEAFF | TGTGCCTGGCGTGTCCAGGGGGTGCTCCCTGAAGCTTTCTTT
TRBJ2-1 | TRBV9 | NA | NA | CASSYRLYNEQFF | TGTGCCAGCAGTTACAGGCTTTACAATGAGCAGTTCTTC